Reported below is one T cell receptor (beta chain). As handled by the study authors: Quantification of nucleated cells was approximated via reference gene primer amplification. Data came from immunoSEQ multiplex PCR; TCRdb stores just in-frame clones and leaves some out. The V and J calls and clone size come from that table; D and trimming were worked out from the DNA. In the table there are 250,000 to 350,000 clones, around 85% of which are singletons. This entry is derived from a study of blood T cell repertoires in COVID-19. Per the germline V gene, CDR1 is DFQATT and CDR2 is SNEGSKA (reference sequence). V was pared by 3 bases and J by 4 bases, with 9 bases of the junction left unmatched. The CDR3 length is 17 residues.

The specimen was peripheral blood. J is TRBJ2-5 and V is TRBV20-1; 15 nucleotides line up with TRBD2. The source of this sequence is a woman aged 30 to 39 who had recovered from COVID-19. As DNA, the CDR3 is TGCAGTGCTAGTCCAGGACTAGCGGGAGGGCCGAGAGAGACCCAGTACTTC. Residues: CSASPGLAGGPRETQYF.